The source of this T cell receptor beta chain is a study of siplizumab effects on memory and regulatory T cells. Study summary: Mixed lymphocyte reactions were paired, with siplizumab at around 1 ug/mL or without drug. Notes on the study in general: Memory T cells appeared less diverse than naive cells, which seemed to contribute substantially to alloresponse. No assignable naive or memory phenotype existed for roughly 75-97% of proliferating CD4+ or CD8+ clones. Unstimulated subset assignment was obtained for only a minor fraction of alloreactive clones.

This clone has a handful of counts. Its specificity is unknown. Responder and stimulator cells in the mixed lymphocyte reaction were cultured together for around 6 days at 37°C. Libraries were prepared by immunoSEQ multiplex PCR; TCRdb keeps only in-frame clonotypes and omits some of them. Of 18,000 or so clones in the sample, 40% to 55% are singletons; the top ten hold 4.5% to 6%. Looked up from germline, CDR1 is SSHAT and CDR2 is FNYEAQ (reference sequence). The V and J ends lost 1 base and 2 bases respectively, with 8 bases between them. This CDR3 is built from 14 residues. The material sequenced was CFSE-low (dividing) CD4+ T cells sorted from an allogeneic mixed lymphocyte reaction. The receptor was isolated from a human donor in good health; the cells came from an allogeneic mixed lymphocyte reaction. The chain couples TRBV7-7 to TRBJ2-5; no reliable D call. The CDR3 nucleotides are TGTGCCAGCAGCTTAGGGCGGCTGCAAGAGACCCAGTACTTC. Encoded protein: CASSLGRLQETQYF.